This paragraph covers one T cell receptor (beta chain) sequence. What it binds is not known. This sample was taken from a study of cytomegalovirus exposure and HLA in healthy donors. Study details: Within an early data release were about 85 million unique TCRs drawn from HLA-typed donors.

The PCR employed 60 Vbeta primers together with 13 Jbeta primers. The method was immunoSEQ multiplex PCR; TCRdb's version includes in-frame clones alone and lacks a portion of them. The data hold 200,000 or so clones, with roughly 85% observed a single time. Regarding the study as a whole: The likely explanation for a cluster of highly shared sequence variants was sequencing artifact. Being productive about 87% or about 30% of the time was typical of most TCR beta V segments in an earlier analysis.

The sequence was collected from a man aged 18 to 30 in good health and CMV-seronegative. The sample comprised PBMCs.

CDR3 protein: CASSQQGFGTEAFF. In DNA, the CDR3 is TGTGCCAGCTCGCAGCAGGGATTCGGCACTGAAGCTTTCTTT. This chain connects TRBV6-5 to TRBJ1-1; the D gene is possibly TRBD1 (5 bases). V gave up 8 bases and J gave up 4 bases, with 17 bases separating them. The CDR3 covers 14 residues. Germline CDR1 is MNHEY and CDR2 is SVGAGI.